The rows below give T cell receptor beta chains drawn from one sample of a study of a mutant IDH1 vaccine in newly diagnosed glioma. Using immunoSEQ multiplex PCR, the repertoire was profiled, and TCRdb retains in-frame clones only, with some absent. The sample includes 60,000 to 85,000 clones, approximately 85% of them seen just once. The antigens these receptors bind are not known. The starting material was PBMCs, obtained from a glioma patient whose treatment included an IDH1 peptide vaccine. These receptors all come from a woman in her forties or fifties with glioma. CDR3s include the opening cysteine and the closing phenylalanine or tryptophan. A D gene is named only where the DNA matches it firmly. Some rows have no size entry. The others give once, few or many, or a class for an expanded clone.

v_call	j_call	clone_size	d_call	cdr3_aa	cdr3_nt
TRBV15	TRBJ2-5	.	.	CATSRDRETQYF	TGTGCCACCAGCAGAGATCGTGAGACCCAGTACTTC
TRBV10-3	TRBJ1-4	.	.	CAISDQGMRGNEKLFF	TGTGCCATCAGTGACCAGGGGATGAGGGGTAATGAAAAACTGTTTTTT
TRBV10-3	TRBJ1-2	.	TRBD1	CAISESRQGAGYGYTF	TGTGCCATCAGTGAGTCGAGACAGGGGGCGGGCTATGGCTACACCTTC
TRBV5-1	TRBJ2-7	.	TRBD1	CASSPFRTGDHEQYF	TGCGCCAGCAGCCCCTTTAGGACAGGGGACCACGAGCAGTACTTC
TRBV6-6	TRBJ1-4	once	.	CASNTGLSNEKLFF	TGTGCCAGCAATACAGGGTTATCTAATGAAAAACTGTTTTTT
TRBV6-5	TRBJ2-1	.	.	CASSYSPDEQFF	TGTGCCAGCAGTTACTCGCCCGATGAGCAGTTCTTC
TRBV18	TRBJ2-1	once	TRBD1	CASSTGTGQYNEQFF	TGTGCCAGCTCAACCGGGACAGGGCAATACAATGAGCAGTTCTTC
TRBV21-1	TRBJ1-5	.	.	CASSPRDRGRRGHSNQPQHF	TGTGCCAGCAGCCCTCGGGACAGGGGGCGGCGTGGGCATAGCAATCAGCCCCAGCATTTT
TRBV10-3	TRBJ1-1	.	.	CAIRQDTEAFF	TGTGCCATCAGACAGGACACTGAAGCTTTCTTT
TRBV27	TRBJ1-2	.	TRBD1	CASSPPGQGFYGYTF	TGTGCCAGCAGTCCGCCCGGACAGGGGTTCTATGGCTACACCTTC
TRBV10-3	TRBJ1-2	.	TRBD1	CAISEGQGKGYTF	TGTGCCATCAGTGAGGGACAGGGGAAGGGCTACACCTTC
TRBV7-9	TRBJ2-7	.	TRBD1	CASSVKSDRAYEQYF	TGTGCCAGCAGCGTCAAATCAGACAGGGCCTACGAGCAGTACTTC
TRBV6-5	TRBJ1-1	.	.	CASSFKNTEAFF	TGTGCCAGCAGTTTTAAGAACACTGAAGCTTTCTTT
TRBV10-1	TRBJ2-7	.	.	CASSDARGYEQYF	TGCGCCAGCAGTGATGCCAGGGGATACGAGCAGTACTTC
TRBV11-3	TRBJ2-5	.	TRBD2	CASSLGLAGVGETQYF	TGTGCCAGCAGCCTGGGACTAGCGGGAGTTGGGGAGACCCAGTACTTC
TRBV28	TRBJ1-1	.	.	CASSPEQRNTEAFF	TGTGCCAGCAGTCCCGAACAGAGGAACACTGAAGCTTTCTTT
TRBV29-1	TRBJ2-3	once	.	CSVVGGSPTDTQYF	TGCAGCGTTGTCGGAGGGTCCCCCACAGATACGCAGTATTTT
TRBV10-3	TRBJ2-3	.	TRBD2	CAISESEWAGGADTQYF	TGTGCCATCAGTGAGTCTGAATGGGCGGGAGGGGCCGATACGCAGTATTTT
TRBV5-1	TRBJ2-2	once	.	CASSLAVSTGELFF	TGCGCCAGCAGCTTGGCTGTATCTACCGGGGAGCTGTTTTTT
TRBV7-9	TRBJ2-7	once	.	CASSPPTGYYEQYF	TGTGCCAGCAGCCCTCCGACAGGATACTACGAGCAGTACTTC
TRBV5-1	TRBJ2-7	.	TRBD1	CASSPAPGTGSSYEQYF	TGCGCCAGCAGCCCTGCACCCGGGACAGGGAGCTCCTACGAGCAGTACTTC
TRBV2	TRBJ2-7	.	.	CASRLDPLTEQYF	TGTGCCAGCAGACTCGACCCGTTGACCGAGCAGTACTTC
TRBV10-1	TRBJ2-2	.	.	CATNRVRTGELFF	TGCGCCACGAACAGGGTTAGGACCGGGGAGCTGTTTTTT
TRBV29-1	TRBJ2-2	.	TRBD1	CSVEDRRAGGETGELFF	TGCAGCGTTGAAGATCGAAGGGCAGGGGGCGAGACCGGGGAGCTGTTTTTT
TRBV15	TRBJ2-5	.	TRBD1	CATSREDRYQETQYF	TGTGCCACCAGCAGAGAGGACAGGTACCAAGAGACCCAGTACTTC
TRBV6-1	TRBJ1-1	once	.	CASSEGIGGRRTEAFF	TGTGCCAGCAGTGAAGGGATCGGGGGGCGGAGGACTGAAGCTTTCTTT
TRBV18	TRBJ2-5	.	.	CASSEASSGETQYF	TGTGCCAGCTCAGAGGCCTCAAGCGGAGAGACCCAGTACTTC
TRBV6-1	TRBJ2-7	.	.	CASSVRRTAYEQYF	TGTGCCAGCAGTGTCCGCCGGACAGCCTACGAGCAGTACTTC